This TCR beta chain was sequenced in a study of beta chain features in type 1 diabetes. Expressed TCRB transcripts were sequenced because the isolated RNA had all been reverse transcribed beforehand. Sequencing used immunoSEQ multiplex PCR; TCRdb keeps in-frame clones, though not all of them. The table lists some 240,000 clones, around 9.9% of them singletons. The sequencing sample was made of central memory CD4+ T cells from blood. The sequence was obtained from a man between 18 and 35 years old in good health.

This CDR3 is CAISLDGSGANVLTF. CDR3 nucleotides: TGTGCCATCAGTCTTGACGGCTCTGGGGCCAACGTCCTGACTTTC. V is TRBV10-3 and J is TRBJ2-6, with D hard to call. The CDR3 contains 15 residues. Trimming pared 5 bases from V and 0 bases from J, leaving 8 bases between. Germline V gene lookup returns CDR1 ENHRY and CDR2 SYGVKD.